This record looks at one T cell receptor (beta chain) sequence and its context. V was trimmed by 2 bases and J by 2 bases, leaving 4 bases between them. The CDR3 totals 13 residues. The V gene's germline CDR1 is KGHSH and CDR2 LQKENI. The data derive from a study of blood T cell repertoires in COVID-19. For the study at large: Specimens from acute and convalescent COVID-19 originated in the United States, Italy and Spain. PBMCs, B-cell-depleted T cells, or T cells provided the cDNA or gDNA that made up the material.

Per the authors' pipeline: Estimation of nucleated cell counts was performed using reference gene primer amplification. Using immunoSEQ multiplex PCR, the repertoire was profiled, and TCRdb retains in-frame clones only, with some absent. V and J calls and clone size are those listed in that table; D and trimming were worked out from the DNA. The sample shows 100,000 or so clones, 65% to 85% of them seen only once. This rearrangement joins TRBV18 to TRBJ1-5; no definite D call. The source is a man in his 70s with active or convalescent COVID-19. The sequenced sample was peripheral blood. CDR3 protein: CASSPSGNQPQHF. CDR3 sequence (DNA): TGTGCCAGCTCACCATCGGGCAATCAGCCCCAGCATTTT.